Listed below are T cell receptor beta chains from one sample, sequenced in a study of cytomegalovirus exposure and HLA in healthy donors. Measured with immunoSEQ multiplex PCR; TCRdb has only the in-frame clones, and not every one. This sample yields 130,000 to 150,000 clones, of which approximately 86% are seen a single time; 6.5% to 8.5% belongs to the top ten. The sequenced sample consisted of PBMCs. These receptors were taken from a woman younger than 35 in good health and CMV-seropositive. CDR3s include the opening cysteine and the closing phenylalanine or tryptophan. A D gene is named only where the DNA matches it firmly. Size is omitted from some rows. Given values are once, few, many or a class for expanded clones.

TRBV7-8	.	.	TRBJ2-7	CASSLFGAAGEQYF	TGTGCCAGCAGCTTATTCGGGGCCGCGGGAGAGCAGTACTTC
TRBV2	.	.	TRBJ1-2	CASSDRMRDFHTF	TGTGCCAGCAGTGACAGAATGAGGGATTTCCACACCTTC
TRBV5-1	.	.	TRBJ1-1	CASSLASRTEAFF	TGCGCCAGCAGCTTGGCGTCCAGGACTGAAGCTTTCTTT
TRBV2	.	TRBD1	TRBJ1-5	CASTVQGALQPQHF	TGTGCCAGCACCGTACAGGGGGCATTGCAGCCCCAGCATTTT
TRBV7-8	.	TRBD1	TRBJ2-1	CASSLPQGYVNEQFF	TGTGCCAGCAGCTTACCACAGGGGTACGTCAATGAGCAGTTCTTC
TRBV30	.	TRBD1	TRBJ1-3	CAWSVQGAIGNTIYF	TGTGCCTGGAGTGTACAGGGGGCTATTGGAAACACCATATATTTT
TRBV6-1	.	.	TRBJ1-1	CASSDPGVNTEAFF	TGTGCCAGCAGTGACCCAGGGGTGAACACTGAAGCTTTCTTT
TRBV5-1	.	.	TRBJ2-5	CASSLEGSETQYF	TGCGCCAGCAGCTTAGAGGGTTCGGAGACCCAGTACTTC
TRBV18	.	.	TRBJ1-2	CASTTTANYGYTF	TGTGCCAGCACGACAACAGCTAACTATGGCTACACCTTC
TRBV13	.	.	TRBJ2-2	CASSLQEAGELFF	TGTGCCAGCAGCTTACAGGAGGCCGGGGAGCTGTTTTTT
TRBV5-1	.	TRBD2	TRBJ2-2	CASSLVAGGNTGELFF	TGCGCCAGCAGCTTGGTCGCGGGGGGGAACACCGGGGAGCTGTTTTTT
TRBV20-1	.	TRBD1	TRBJ2-7	CSAADRDEQYF	TGCAGTGCCGCCGACAGGGACGAGCAGTACTTC
TRBV30	.	.	TRBJ1-2	CAWSGRGGYTF	TGTGCCTGGAGTGGGCGGGGGGGCTACACCTTC
TRBV6-1	once	.	TRBJ1-4	CASTATNEKLFF	TGTGCCAGCACGGCAACTAATGAAAAACTGTTTTTT
TRBV30	once	.	TRBJ1-1	CAWSPPGIEWTEAFF	TGTGCCTGGAGTCCCCCGGGTATTGAGTGGACTGAAGCTTTCTTT
TRBV28	.	TRBD1	TRBJ1-4	CASSFQGARAKLFF	TGTGCCAGCAGTTTTCAGGGGGCCAGGGCAAAACTGTTTTTT
TRBV27	.	.	TRBJ2-5	CASSFFPPDSSRETQYF	TGTGCCAGCAGTTTTTTTCCCCCAGACTCGTCCCGGGAGACCCAGTACTTC
TRBV19	.	TRBD1	TRBJ1-4	CASSMPGQGNEKLFF	TGTGCCAGTAGTATGCCGGGACAGGGGAACGAAAAACTGTTTTTT
TRBV15	once	TRBD1	TRBJ2-5	CATSKEGGQRSETQYF	TGTGCCACCAGCAAAGAAGGGGGACAGCGGTCGGAGACCCAGTACTTC
TRBV9	.	TRBD2	TRBJ2-1	CASSVGGITEQFF	TGTGCCAGCAGCGTCGGGGGGATTACTGAGCAGTTCTTC
TRBV5-1	once	TRBD2	TRBJ2-1	CASSLELAGAGDEQFF	TGCGCCAGCAGCTTGGAGCTAGCGGGAGCCGGTGATGAGCAGTTCTTC
TRBV11-3	.	.	TRBJ2-7	CASSLSGSYEQYF	TGTGCCAGCAGCTTAAGCGGATCCTACGAGCAGTACTTC
TRBV30	.	.	TRBJ2-1	CAWSVEENEQFF	TGTGCCTGGAGTGTGGAGGAGAATGAGCAGTTCTTC
TRBV2	.	.	TRBJ2-4	CASTTPGTKNIQYF	TGTGCCAGCACCACTCCAGGGACCAAAAACATTCAGTACTTC
TRBV4-1	.	.	TRBJ1-2	CASSQESTGGYTF	TGCGCCAGCAGCCAAGAAAGCACGGGGGGCTACACCTTC
TRBV10-3	once	.	TRBJ1-5	CAISESTNQPQHF	TGTGCCATCAGTGAGTCCACTAATCAGCCCCAGCATTTT
TRBV5-5	.	.	TRBJ1-2	CASSSPGTNYGYTF	TGTGCCAGCAGCTCCCCCGGGACAAACTATGGCTACACCTTC
TRBV6-1	.	.	TRBJ2-5	CASSLGQGGETQYF	TGTGCCAGCAGTCTAGGGCAGGGTGGAGAGACCCAGTACTTC
TRBV15	.	.	TRBJ1-4	CATSRDAGGNEKLFF	TGTGCCACCAGCAGAGATGCTGGGGGGAACGAAAAACTGTTTTTT
TRBV5-6	.	.	TRBJ1-2	CASSSRDIGYTF	TGTGCCAGCAGCTCACGGGACATCGGCTACACCTTC
TRBV27	.	.	TRBJ1-1	CASSLWTKSPEAFF	TGTGCCAGCAGTTTATGGACAAAGAGCCCTGAAGCTTTCTTT
TRBV6-5	.	TRBD1	TRBJ2-7	CASSYQTGAYEQYF	TGTGCCAGCAGTTACCAAACAGGGGCCTACGAGCAGTACTTC
TRBV14	once	.	TRBJ1-1	CASSHYRDAEAFF	TGTGCCAGCAGCCACTACAGGGACGCTGAAGCTTTCTTT
TRBV14	.	.	TRBJ1-2	CASSQDWRGGYGYTF	TGTGCCAGCAGCCAAGATTGGCGGGGCGGCTATGGCTACACCTTC
TRBV7-9	.	.	TRBJ1-2	CASSRVLDFYGYTF	TGTGCCAGCAGCCGGGTCCTGGATTTCTATGGCTACACCTTC
TRBV2	.	.	TRBJ1-6	CASSRIRTANNSPLHF	TGTGCCAGCAGCCGGATACGGACAGCAAATAATTCACCCCTCCACTTT
TRBV7-9	.	.	TRBJ2-1	CASSNLGAPYNEQFF	TGTGCCAGCAGCAATCTAGGCGCCCCCTACAATGAGCAGTTCTTC
TRBV15	.	.	TRBJ2-1	CATSRVRGTYNEQFF	TGTGCCACCAGCAGAGTACGGGGGACCTACAATGAGCAGTTCTTC
TRBV7-2	.	TRBD2	TRBJ2-2	CASSTASGGPNTGELFF	TGTGCCAGCAGCACAGCTAGCGGGGGCCCGAACACCGGGGAGCTGTTTTTT
TRBV6-1	.	TRBD2	TRBJ2-7	CASSEAVDGGAVYEQYF	TGTGCCAGCAGTGAAGCAGTAGACGGGGGGGCGGTATACGAGCAGTACTTC
TRBV9	.	.	TRBJ2-1	CASSTRTGLLASNEQFF	TGTGCCAGCAGCACAAGGACTGGACTGTTGGCTTCGAATGAGCAGTTCTTC
TRBV19	.	.	TRBJ1-5	CASSTGLRQPQHF	TGTGCCAGTAGCACAGGGTTGCGCCAGCCCCAGCATTTT
TRBV4-2	.	TRBD1	TRBJ2-5	CASSPEGQGARETQYF	TGTGCCAGCAGCCCGGAGGGACAGGGGGCCCGAGAGACCCAGTACTTC
TRBV12-5	.	.	TRBJ2-2	CASGPERAKRGPGELFF	TGTGCTAGTGGTCCTGAGCGGGCTAAAAGAGGGCCCGGGGAGCTGTTTTTT
TRBV27	.	.	TRBJ2-7	CASSSHYEQYF	TGTGCCAGCAGTTCCCACTACGAGCAGTACTTC
TRBV9	.	.	TRBJ2-5	CASSAHQQETQYF	TGTGCCAGCAGCGCGCATCAGCAAGAGACCCAGTACTTC
TRBV19	.	.	TRBJ2-3	CASSALQGLADTQYF	TGTGCCAGTAGTGCACTCCAGGGTCTAGCAGATACGCAGTATTTT
TRBV6-1	.	.	TRBJ1-3	CASSEDPHSSGNTIYF	TGTGCCAGCAGTGAAGACCCGCACAGCTCTGGAAACACCATATATTTT
TRBV6-5	.	.	TRBJ1-1	CASSYALGRVNTEAFF	TGTGCCAGCAGTTACGCTTTAGGGAGGGTGAACACTGAAGCTTTCTTT
TRBV7-3	.	.	TRBJ2-7	CASSRGPTYEQYF	TGTGCCAGCAGCCGAGGCCCGACCTACGAGCAGTACTTC
TRBV19	.	.	TRBJ1-2	CASSISGVDYGYTF	TGTGCCAGTAGTATCTCAGGGGTTGACTATGGCTACACCTTC
TRBV6-6	.	TRBD1	TRBJ2-7	CASRGQRDSYEQYF	TGTGCCAGCAGGGGACAGAGAGATAGCTACGAGCAGTACTTC
TRBV25-1	once	.	TRBJ2-7	CASSEGAGAYEQYF	TGTGCCAGCAGTGAGGGCGCAGGGGCCTACGAGCAGTACTTC
TRBV5-1	.	.	TRBJ2-7	CASSLTGAYEQYF	TGCGCCAGCAGCTTAACAGGAGCCTACGAGCAGTACTTC
TRBV6-6	.	.	TRBJ1-1	CASSYSTGGTEAFF	TGTGCCAGCAGTTACTCGACTGGAGGCACTGAAGCTTTCTTT
TRBV7-9	.	.	TRBJ2-7	CASSLRLSYEQYF	TGTGCCAGCAGCTTACGACTTTCCTACGAGCAGTACTTC
TRBV11-2	.	TRBD2	TRBJ2-5	CASSAPRLAGVETQYF	TGTGCCAGCAGCGCTCCAAGACTAGCGGGGGTAGAGACCCAGTACTTC
TRBV5-1	.	TRBD1	TRBJ1-1	CASSLQGEDTEAFF	TGCGCCAGCAGCTTACAGGGGGAAGACACTGAAGCTTTCTTT
TRBV9	.	TRBD2	TRBJ2-1	CASSSGLAAFSYNEQFF	TGTGCCAGCAGCTCAGGACTAGCGGCCTTTTCCTACAATGAGCAGTTCTTC